These T cell receptor beta chains were read from a single sample in a study of cytomegalovirus exposure and HLA in healthy donors. Produced via immunoSEQ multiplex PCR; TCRdb's table is partial and in-frame only. The sample has about 210,000 clones, around 79% seen once; the top ten hold over 1.5%. The sample was PBMCs. The source is a male donor in good health and CMV-seronegative. Each CDR3 is given with its conserved first and last residue. Each record gives: V gene, J gene, D gene, CDR3 length, clone size, CDR3 DNA, CDR3 protein. The D gene is left open where the match is weak. Only part of the rows carry a size: once, few, many, or a class if the clone is expanded.

V gene: TRBV6-5; J gene: TRBJ2-1; D gene: TRBD2; CDR3 length: 12; clone size: .; CDR3 DNA: TGTGCCAGCAGGGCTAGCGGCAATGAGCAGTTCTTC; CDR3 protein: CASRASGNEQFF
V gene: TRBV30; J gene: TRBJ2-2; D gene: .; CDR3 length: 15; clone size: .; CDR3 DNA: TGTGCCTGGACAGTCCCTGCAGGGGTCACCGGGGAGCTGTTTTTT; CDR3 protein: CAWTVPAGVTGELFF
V gene: TRBV6-1; J gene: TRBJ1-5; D gene: TRBD1; CDR3 length: 18; clone size: .; CDR3 DNA: TGTGCCAGCAGTGAAGCACCGGGACAGGGGGTCGGCAATCAGCCCCAGCATTTT; CDR3 protein: CASSEAPGQGVGNQPQHF
V gene: TRBV14; J gene: TRBJ2-3; D gene: TRBD1; CDR3 length: 13; clone size: .; CDR3 DNA: TGTGCCAGCAGCCAATCCGACAGGGGGACGCAGTATTTT; CDR3 protein: CASSQSDRGTQYF
V gene: TRBV15; J gene: TRBJ2-7; D gene: .; CDR3 length: 14; clone size: .; CDR3 DNA: TGTGCCACCAGCAGAGATAGGGCAGGGAACGAGCAGTACTTC; CDR3 protein: CATSRDRAGNEQYF
V gene: TRBV7-9; J gene: TRBJ1-2; D gene: .; CDR3 length: 13; clone size: .; CDR3 DNA: TGTGCCAGCAGCTTGGGCCGAGACTATGGCTACACCTTC; CDR3 protein: CASSLGRDYGYTF
V gene: TRBV2; J gene: TRBJ2-3; D gene: .; CDR3 length: 18; clone size: .; CDR3 DNA: TGTGCCAGCAGTGCGCGACAGGCCCCATCACTACACACAGATACGCAGTATTTT; CDR3 protein: CASSARQAPSLHTDTQYF
V gene: TRBV6-6; J gene: TRBJ2-1; D gene: .; CDR3 length: 16; clone size: .; CDR3 DNA: TGTGCCAGCAGTTACCCCCCCTGGGGGCGGAGCAATGAGCAGTTCTTC; CDR3 protein: CASSYPPWGRSNEQFF
V gene: TRBV6-5; J gene: TRBJ2-5; D gene: .; CDR3 length: 15; clone size: .; CDR3 DNA: TGTGCCAGCAGCAAAAGCGGGCCACTACAAGAGACCCAGTACTTC; CDR3 protein: CASSKSGPLQETQYF
V gene: TRBV20-1; J gene: TRBJ2-7; D gene: .; CDR3 length: 10; clone size: few; CDR3 DNA: TGCACTGCACAGGAGTACGAGCAGTACTTC; CDR3 protein: CTAQEYEQYF
V gene: TRBV4-3; J gene: TRBJ1-3; D gene: .; CDR3 length: 15; clone size: .; CDR3 DNA: TGCGCCAGCAGCCAAGATTCGGGGGGGCGGAACACCATATATTTT; CDR3 protein: CASSQDSGGRNTIYF
V gene: TRBV16; J gene: TRBJ2-1; D gene: TRBD2; CDR3 length: 15; clone size: .; CDR3 DNA: TGTGCCAGCAGCCAATATAGCGGGAGAGGCGATGAGCAGTTCTTC; CDR3 protein: CASSQYSGRGDEQFF
V gene: TRBV5-1; J gene: TRBJ2-7; D gene: .; CDR3 length: 14; clone size: few; CDR3 DNA: TGCGCCAGCAGCTACCTAGGGAGGAGATACGAGCAGTACTTC; CDR3 protein: CASSYLGRRYEQYF
V gene: TRBV7-9; J gene: TRBJ1-2; D gene: .; CDR3 length: 14; clone size: .; CDR3 DNA: TGTGCCAGCAGCTTAGTGGCAGGGAACTATGGCTACACCTTC; CDR3 protein: CASSLVAGNYGYTF
V gene: TRBV6-5; J gene: TRBJ1-1; D gene: .; CDR3 length: 14; clone size: few; CDR3 DNA: TGTGCCAGCAGCCGACAAACAGGGCGGACTGAAGCTTTCTTT; CDR3 protein: CASSRQTGRTEAFF
V gene: TRBV6-6; J gene: TRBJ1-1; D gene: TRBD1; CDR3 length: 16; clone size: few; CDR3 DNA: TGTGCCAGCAGTTACATCCTCGGACAGGGTGGTACTGAAGCTTTCTTT; CDR3 protein: CASSYILGQGGTEAFF
V gene: TRBV27; J gene: TRBJ2-7; D gene: TRBD1; CDR3 length: 14; clone size: .; CDR3 DNA: TGTGCCAGCAAACCCGGGACAGGGACCTACGAGCAGTACTTC; CDR3 protein: CASKPGTGTYEQYF
V gene: TRBV7-3; J gene: TRBJ2-1; D gene: .; CDR3 length: 14; clone size: .; CDR3 DNA: TGTGCCAGCAGCTTAAGGGGGGTTTACAATGAGCAGTTCTTC; CDR3 protein: CASSLRGVYNEQFF
V gene: TRBV7-9; J gene: TRBJ1-4; D gene: .; CDR3 length: 17; clone size: .; CDR3 DNA: TGTGCCAGCATCGCCGGGACCGGGGGACGGATGACAGAAAAACTGTTTTTT; CDR3 protein: CASIAGTGGRMTEKLFF
V gene: TRBV5-1; J gene: TRBJ2-3; D gene: TRBD2; CDR3 length: 15; clone size: .; CDR3 DNA: TGCGCCAGCAGCCCGGGACTAGCGTCCACAGATACGCAGTATTTT; CDR3 protein: CASSPGLASTDTQYF
V gene: TRBV14; J gene: TRBJ2-3; D gene: TRBD1; CDR3 length: 16; clone size: .; CDR3 DNA: TGTGCCAGCAGCCAAGCCGTCAGGGGGCGCACAGATACGCAGTATTTT; CDR3 protein: CASSQAVRGRTDTQYF
V gene: TRBV7-2; J gene: TRBJ1-5; D gene: TRBD1; CDR3 length: 16; clone size: few; CDR3 DNA: TGTGCCAGCAGCCTCCGGACAGGGGCGGGCAATCAGCCCCAGCATTTT; CDR3 protein: CASSLRTGAGNQPQHF
V gene: TRBV14; J gene: TRBJ2-2; D gene: .; CDR3 length: 14; clone size: few; CDR3 DNA: TGTGCCAGCAGCCAATCCCGGGGAGCCGGGGAGCTGTTTTTT; CDR3 protein: CASSQSRGAGELFF
V gene: TRBV6-5; J gene: TRBJ1-1; D gene: .; CDR3 length: 15; clone size: few; CDR3 DNA: TGTGCCAGCAGTCCCTTTACCCAGGGAGGGACTGAAGCTTTCTTT; CDR3 protein: CASSPFTQGGTEAFF
V gene: TRBV27; J gene: TRBJ1-2; D gene: TRBD1; CDR3 length: 16; clone size: once; CDR3 DNA: TGTGCCAGCAGTTTCTTAAATGGGGACAGCTTCTATGGCTACACCTTC; CDR3 protein: CASSFLNGDSFYGYTF
V gene: TRBV7-6; J gene: TRBJ2-3; D gene: TRBD2; CDR3 length: 17; clone size: .; CDR3 DNA: TGTGCCAGCAGCTTTAAACCCGGGGGGGCCAGCACAGATACGCAGTATTTT; CDR3 protein: CASSFKPGGASTDTQYF
V gene: TRBV2; J gene: TRBJ2-2; D gene: .; CDR3 length: 14; clone size: .; CDR3 DNA: TGTGCCAGCAAGCCGTTCGCGAACACCGGGGAGCTGTTTTTT; CDR3 protein: CASKPFANTGELFF
V gene: TRBV27; J gene: TRBJ1-2; D gene: .; CDR3 length: 15; clone size: .; CDR3 DNA: TGTGCCAGCAGTTCGCGACGGGTATCGGGCTATGGCTACACCTTC; CDR3 protein: CASSSRRVSGYGYTF
V gene: TRBV4-3; J gene: TRBJ2-1; D gene: TRBD2; CDR3 length: 16; clone size: once; CDR3 DNA: TGCGCCAGCAGCCCTCAGCGGGAGGGCCGAGGCAATGAGCAGTTCTTC; CDR3 protein: CASSPQREGRGNEQFF
V gene: TRBV27; J gene: TRBJ1-1; D gene: .; CDR3 length: 17; clone size: .; CDR3 DNA: TGTGCCAGCAGTTTAGATCGGGCCAGGGAGGGAGGCACTGAAGCTTTCTTT; CDR3 protein: CASSLDRAREGGTEAFF
V gene: TRBV7-3; J gene: TRBJ2-1; D gene: TRBD2; CDR3 length: 17; clone size: .; CDR3 DNA: TGTGCCAGCAGCTCACAACTAGCGGGGGGGCATCGGGGTGAGCAGTTCTTC; CDR3 protein: CASSSQLAGGHRGEQFF
V gene: TRBV28; J gene: TRBJ1-2; D gene: .; CDR3 length: 15; clone size: few; CDR3 DNA: TGTGCCAGCAGCCTCACAGGGTTTGATCGCTATGGCTACACCTTC; CDR3 protein: CASSLTGFDRYGYTF
V gene: TRBV6-5; J gene: TRBJ2-2; D gene: .; CDR3 length: 12; clone size: .; CDR3 DNA: TGTGCCAGCGCAGGGAACACCGGGGAGCTGTTTTTT; CDR3 protein: CASAGNTGELFF
V gene: TRBV27; J gene: TRBJ2-1; D gene: TRBD1; CDR3 length: 14; clone size: .; CDR3 DNA: TGTGCCAGCAGTTTAGACAGGGGGGCATCCGGGCAGTTCTTC; CDR3 protein: CASSLDRGASGQFF
V gene: TRBV2; J gene: TRBJ1-3; D gene: .; CDR3 length: 16; clone size: .; CDR3 DNA: TGTGCCAGCAGTGACCCCCCAGGGGCTCTTGGAAACACCATATATTTT; CDR3 protein: CASSDPPGALGNTIYF
V gene: TRBV18; J gene: TRBJ2-7; D gene: TRBD1; CDR3 length: 15; clone size: .; CDR3 DNA: TGTGCCAGCTCACCCCCGGCAGGGGGCCTTTACGAGCAGTACTTC; CDR3 protein: CASSPPAGGLYEQYF